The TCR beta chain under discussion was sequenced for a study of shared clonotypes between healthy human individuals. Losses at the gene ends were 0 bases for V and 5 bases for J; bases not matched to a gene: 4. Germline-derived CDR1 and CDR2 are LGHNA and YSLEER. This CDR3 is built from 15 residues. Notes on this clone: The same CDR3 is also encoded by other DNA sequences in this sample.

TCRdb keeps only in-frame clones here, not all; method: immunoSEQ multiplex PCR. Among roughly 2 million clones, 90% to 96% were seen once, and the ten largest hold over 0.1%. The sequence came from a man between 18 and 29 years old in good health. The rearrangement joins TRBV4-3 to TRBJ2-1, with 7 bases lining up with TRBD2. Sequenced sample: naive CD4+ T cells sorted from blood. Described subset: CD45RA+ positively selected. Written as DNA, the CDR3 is TGCGCCAGCAGCCAAGAAGGCCTAGCGGACAATGAGCAGTTCTTC. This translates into CASSQEGLADNEQFF.